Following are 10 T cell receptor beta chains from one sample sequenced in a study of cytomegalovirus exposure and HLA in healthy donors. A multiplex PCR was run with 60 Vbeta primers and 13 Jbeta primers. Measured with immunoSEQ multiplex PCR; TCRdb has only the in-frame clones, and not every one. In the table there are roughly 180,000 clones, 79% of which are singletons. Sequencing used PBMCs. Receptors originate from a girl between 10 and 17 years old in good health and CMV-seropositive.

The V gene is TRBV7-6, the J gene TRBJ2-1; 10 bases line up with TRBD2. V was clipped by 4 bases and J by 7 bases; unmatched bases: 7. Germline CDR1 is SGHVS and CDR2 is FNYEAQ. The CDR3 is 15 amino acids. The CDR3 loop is CASSWERGGGNEQFF. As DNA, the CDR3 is TGTGCCAGCAGCTGGGAGCGGGGGGGCGGTAATGAGCAGTTCTTC.

CDR3 DNA sequence: TGTGCCAGCAGCTTATTTGGGACTAGCGGGGGGGGCACCTACAATGAGCAGTTCTTC. Amino acid sequence: CASSLFGTSGGGTYNEQFF. The J gene is TRBJ2-1, the V gene TRBV7-2, with TRBD2 identical over 16 bases. The CDR3 is made up of 19 amino acids. Germline V gene sequence: CDR1 SGHTA, CDR2 FQGNSA. With V trimmed by 2 bases and J by 2 bases, 6 bases remained unmatched.

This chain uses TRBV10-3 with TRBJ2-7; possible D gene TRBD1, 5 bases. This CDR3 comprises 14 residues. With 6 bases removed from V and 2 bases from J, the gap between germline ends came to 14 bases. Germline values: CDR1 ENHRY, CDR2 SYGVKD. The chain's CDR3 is CAISGYRSAYEQYF. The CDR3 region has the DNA TGTGCCATCAGCGGGTACAGGTCGGCCTACGAGCAGTACTTC.

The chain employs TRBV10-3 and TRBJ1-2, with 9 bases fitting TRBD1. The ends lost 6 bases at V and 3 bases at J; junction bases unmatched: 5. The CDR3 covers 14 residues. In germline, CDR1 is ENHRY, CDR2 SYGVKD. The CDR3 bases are TGTGCCATCAGCCCGGACAGGGGACACTATGGCTACACCTTC. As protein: CAISPDRGHYGYTF.

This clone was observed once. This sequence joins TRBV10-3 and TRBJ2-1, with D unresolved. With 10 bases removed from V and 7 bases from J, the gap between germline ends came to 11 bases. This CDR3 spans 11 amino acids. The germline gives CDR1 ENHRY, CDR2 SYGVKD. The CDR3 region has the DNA TGTGCCACCCTGGCCCGAAATGAGCAGTTCTTC. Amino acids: CATLARNEQFF.

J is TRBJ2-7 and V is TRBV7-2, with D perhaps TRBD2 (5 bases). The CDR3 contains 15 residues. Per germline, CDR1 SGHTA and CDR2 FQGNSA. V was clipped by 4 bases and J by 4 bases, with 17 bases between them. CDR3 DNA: TGTGCCAGCAGCTCAGTTGGAGGCAGAGGGTACGAGCAGTACTTC. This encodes CASSSVGGRGYEQYF.

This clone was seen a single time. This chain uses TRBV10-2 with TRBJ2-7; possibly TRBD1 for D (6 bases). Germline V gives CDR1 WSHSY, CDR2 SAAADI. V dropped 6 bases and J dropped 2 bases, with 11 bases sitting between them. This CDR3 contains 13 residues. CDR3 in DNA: TGCGCCAGCAGGACAGGTGGAACCTACGAGCAGTACTTC. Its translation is CASRTGGTYEQYF.

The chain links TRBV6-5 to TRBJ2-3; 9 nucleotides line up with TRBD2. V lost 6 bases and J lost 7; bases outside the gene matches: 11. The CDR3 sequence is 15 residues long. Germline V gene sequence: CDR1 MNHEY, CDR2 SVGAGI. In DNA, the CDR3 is TGTGCCAGCAGCGTAGGGCCTAGCGGGGACAATACGCAGTATTTT. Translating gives CASSVGPSGDNTQYF.

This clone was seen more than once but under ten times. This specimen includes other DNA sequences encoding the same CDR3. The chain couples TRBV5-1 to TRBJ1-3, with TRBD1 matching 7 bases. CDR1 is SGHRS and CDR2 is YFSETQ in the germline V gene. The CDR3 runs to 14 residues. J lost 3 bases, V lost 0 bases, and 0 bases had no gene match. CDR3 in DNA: TGCGCCAGCAGCTTGGGACAGGGTGGAAACACCATATATTTT. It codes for CASSLGQGGNTIYF. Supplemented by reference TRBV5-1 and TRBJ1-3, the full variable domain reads KAGVTQTPRYLIKTRGQQVTLSCSPISGHRSVSWYQQTPGQGLQFLFEYFSETQRNKGNFPGRFSGRQFSNSRSEMNVSTLELGDSALYLCASSLGQGGNTIYFGEGSWLTVV.

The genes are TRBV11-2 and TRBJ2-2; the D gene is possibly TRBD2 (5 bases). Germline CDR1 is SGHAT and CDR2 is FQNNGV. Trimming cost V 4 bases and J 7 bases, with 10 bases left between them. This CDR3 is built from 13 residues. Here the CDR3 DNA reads TGTGCCAGCAGCTCCACTAGGATCGGGGAGCTGTTTTTT. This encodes CASSSTRIGELFF. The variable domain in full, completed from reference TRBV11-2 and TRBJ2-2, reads EAGVAQSPRYKIIEKRQSVAFWCNPISGHATLYWYQQILGQGPKLLIQFQNNGVVDDSQLPKDRFSAERLKGVDSTLKIQPAKLEDSAVYLCASSSTRIGELFFGEGSRLTVL.